Presented here are 20 T cell receptor beta chains from one specimen sequenced in a study of cytomegalovirus exposure and HLA in healthy donors. In the PCR, 60 Vbeta and 13 Jbeta primers were used. The protocol was immunoSEQ multiplex PCR, while the TCRdb copy is restricted to in-frame clones and leaves out a portion. This sample has around 110,000 clones, with 9% to 10% found just once. The sequencing input was PBMCs. Every receptor here comes from a young man in good health and CMV-seronegative.

This clone was picked up a small number of times. The chain recombines TRBV27 with TRBJ2-3, with 7 bases identical to TRBD1. Trimming cost V 8 bases and J 0 bases; bases outside gene matches: 14. This CDR3 spans 17 amino acids. CDR1 is MNHEY, CDR2 SMNVEV, per germline (reference sequence). CDR3 residues: CASSFRGQSPSTDTQYF. CDR3 coding DNA: TGTGCCAGCTCCTTTAGGGGGCAGTCGCCTAGCACAGATACGCAGTATTTT.

This chain connects TRBV11-3 to TRBJ2-7, with 7 bases matching TRBD1. Germline assignment: CDR1 SGHNT and CDR2 YENEEA. The CDR3 loop spans 14 amino acids. Germline trimming cut 3 bases from V and 3 bases from J; bases unmatched to any gene: 5. The CDR3 is CASSFQSGGYEQYF. Here the CDR3 DNA reads TGTGCCAGCAGCTTTCAATCAGGGGGCTACGAGCAGTACTTC.

This chain links TRBV13 with TRBJ2-1; D call uncertain. V was cut by 5 bases and J by 4 bases, with 9 bases left in between. The germline V gene has CDR1 PRHDT and CDR2 FYEKMQ (reference sequence). The CDR3 covers 13 residues. The CDR3 coding sequence is TGTGCCAGCAGCACCCAGTCATACAATGAGCAGTTCTTC. Amino acids: CASSTQSYNEQFF.

CDR3 coding DNA: TGCGCCAGCAGCCAAGCCCTGGGGACAGGGGCTACCTACGAGCAGTACTTC. Its translation: CASSQALGTGATYEQYF. The J gene is TRBJ2-7, the V gene TRBV4-1; 10 bases agree with TRBD1. CDR1 is MGHRA and CDR2 is YSYEKL in the germline V gene. CDR3 length equals 17 residues. The trim removed 1 base at V and 2 bases at J, leaving 8 bases unmatched.

The chain has TRBV7-2 and TRBJ1-5; 8 bases fit TRBD1. Germline V gene sequence: CDR1 SGHTA, CDR2 FQGNSA. The CDR3 runs to 13 residues. Trimming took 5 bases from V and 7 from J; bases not matched to a gene: 4. The CDR3 loop is CASSKDRDQPQHF. In DNA, the CDR3 is TGTGCCAGCAGCAAGGACAGGGACCAGCCCCAGCATTTT. The whole variable domain, filled in from reference TRBV7-2 and TRBJ1-5, reads GAGVSQSPSNKVTEKGKDVELRCDPISGHTALYWYRQSLGQGLEFLIYFQGNSAPDKSGLPSDRFSAERTGGSVSTLTIQRTQQEDSAVYLCASSKDRDQPQHFGDGTRLSIL.

V gene TRBV2 combines with J gene TRBJ1-2; 7 nucleotides line up with TRBD1. The germline V gene has CDR1 SNHLY and CDR2 FYNNEI. There are 15 residues in the CDR3. The ends lost 3 bases at V and 4 bases at J; junction bases unmatched: 8. This CDR3 is CASSERAGGIYGYTF. The CDR3 nucleotides are TGTGCCAGCAGTGAGAGGGCAGGGGGAATCTATGGCTACACCTTC.

This clone appeared a few times. This chain connects TRBV6-5 to TRBJ1-1; D remains ambiguous. This CDR3 spans 14 amino acids. Germline V lookup: CDR1 MNHEY, CDR2 SVGAGI. Trimming removed 2 bases at V and 1 base at J, with 8 bases between. CDR3 region: CASSYTTSNTEAFF. As DNA, the CDR3 is TGTGCCAGCAGTTACACGACATCGAACACTGAAGCTTTCTTT.

V is TRBV30 and J is TRBJ2-5, with 8 bases that match TRBD1. The tail of the sequence fits TRBJ2-7 better, so the J call may be wrong. This CDR3 contains 19 residues. The germline CDR1 and CDR2 sequences are GTSNPN and SVGIG (reference sequence). The chain's CDR3 is CAWSPHAITDRGSPYEQYF. The CDR3 bases are TGTGCCTGGAGTCCTCACGCGATCACCGACAGGGGAAGTCCCTACGAGCAGTACTTC.

This clone was observed a few times. The chain couples TRBV2 to TRBJ2-5; D gene unclear. Germline-derived CDR1 and CDR2 are SNHLY and FYNNEI. The CDR3 is made up of 12 amino acids. Trimming removed 7 bases from V and 0 bases from J, with 6 bases in between. CDR3 bases: TGTGCCAGCAAGAGGAACCAAGAGACCCAGTACTTC. It specifies CASKRNQETQYF.

This CDR3 is CASSLRTGTEAFF. CDR3 in DNA: TGTGCCAGCAGCTTGAGGACAGGGACTGAAGCTTTCTTT. The chain uses TRBV5-6 and TRBJ1-1; TRBD1 matches 8 bases. CDR1 is SGHDT, CDR2 YYEEEE, per germline. CDR3 length equals 13 residues. The V and J ends lost 1 base and 5 bases, in that order; junction bases with no gene match: 1.

In its sample, this clone was seen a few times. Since a far larger clone is one base different, this is likely a read error. V is TRBV29-1 and J is TRBJ2-3; TRBD1 is a possible D gene (6 bases). The J call is doubtful: the DNA matches TRBJ2-1 better. The CDR3 extends over 16 amino acids. Germline CDR1 reads SQVTM; CDR2 reads ANQGSEA. The chain's CDR3 is CSVDGKTGSSYHEQFF. The CDR3 DNA is TGCAGCGTTGATGGGAAAACAGGGAGCTCCTACCATGAGCAGTTCTTC.

V is TRBV11-2 and J is TRBJ2-7, with TRBD1 matching 7 bases. This CDR3 is built from 18 residues. Germline CDR1 and CDR2: SGHAT and FQNNGV. The junction had 12 bases not matched to a gene; V was cut back by 1 base and J by 0 bases. The CDR3 sequence: CASSLAPHRGASSYEQYF. DNA of the CDR3: TGTGCCAGCAGCTTAGCTCCCCACAGGGGTGCAAGCTCCTACGAGCAGTACTTC.

This clone occurred a few times. This rearrangement joins TRBV10-3 to TRBJ2-5; 7 nucleotides line up with TRBD2. In germline, CDR1 is ENHRY, CDR2 SYGVKD. V lost 8 bases, J lost 5 bases, and 11 bases stayed unmatched. The CDR3 is 14 residues long. CDR3 region: CAISRGGGGETQYF. DNA for the CDR3: TGTGCCATCTCAAGGGGCGGGGGAGGCGAGACCCAGTACTTC.

This clone was found a few times. This rearrangement joins TRBV2 to TRBJ1-2; TRBD1 is a possible D gene (5 bases). CDR1 and CDR2 (germline): SNHLY, FYNNEI. This CDR3 contains 13 residues. Trimming cost V 3 bases and J 4 bases, with 9 bases left between them. The CDR3 nucleotides read TGTGCCAGCAGTGACAGGACAAGCTATGGCTACACCTTC. Translation: CASSDRTSYGYTF. Supplemented by reference TRBV2 and TRBJ1-2, the full variable domain reads EPEVTQTPSHQVTQMGQEVILRCVPISNHLYFYWYRQILGQKVEFLVSFYNNEISEKSEIFDDQFSVERPDGSNFTLKIRSTKLEDSAMYFCASSDRTSYGYTFGSGTRLTVV.

This clone was seen repeatedly, ten times or more. The V gene is TRBV30, the J gene TRBJ2-7, with 7 bases matching TRBD2. CDR1 GTSNPN and CDR2 SVGIG come from the germline V gene (reference sequence). The CDR3 contains 14 residues. J gave up 9 bases and V 0 bases, and 11 bases lay outside the gene matches. DNA of the CDR3: TGTGCCTGGAGTGTACAAGGGGAGGGAAGGGTGCAGTACTTC. Its protein product is CAWSVQGEGRVQYF.

This clone turned up a few times. The chain uses TRBV11-2 and TRBJ1-1; weak D call: TRBD1 (5 bases). The length of the CDR3 is 15 residues. The germline V gene has CDR1 SGHAT and CDR2 FQNNGV. V was shortened by 5 bases and J by 1 base, with 14 bases between the two germline ends. The CDR3 loop reads CASSPGGIGNTEAFF. In DNA, the CDR3 is TGTGCCAGCAGCCCCGGGGGGATTGGGAACACTGAAGCTTTCTTT.

This clone was counted between two and nine times. The rearrangement uses TRBV2 and TRBJ2-5; TRBD2 might be the D (6 bases). V gave up 6 bases and J gave up 4 bases, with 18 bases separating them. CDR1 SNHLY and CDR2 FYNNEI come from the germline V gene. The CDR3 contains 15 residues. In DNA form, the CDR3 reads TGTGCCAGCAGGAGAGATTCGGGGGTCGGAGAGACCCAGTACTTC. This gives the protein CASRRDSGVGETQYF.

This clone came up a few times. This sequence joins TRBV19 and TRBJ2-7; TRBD1 is a possible D gene (6 bases). The ends were cut back, 5 bases at V and 4 bases at J, with 21 bases in the middle. Looked up from germline, CDR1 is LNHDA and CDR2 is SQIVND (reference sequence). This CDR3 is built from 16 residues. In DNA, the CDR3 is TGTGCCAGTAGTGTCGACAGGCCCGGATCTGGTTACGAGCAGTACTTC. It is translated as CASSVDRPGSGYEQYF.

Only a few counts were recorded for this clone. The CDR3 DNA follows: TGTGCCAGCAGCTCTCTGGACCAGGGGGATGTCGGGGAGCTGTTTTTT. Translated: CASSSLDQGDVGELFF. The rearrangement links TRBV5-8 to TRBJ2-2; 7 bases match TRBD1. V shed 3 bases, J shed 7 bases, and the junction held 12 bases outside the gene matches. The CDR3 totals 16 residues. CDR1 and CDR2 from the germline V gene are SGHTS and YDEGEE.

This clone came up a few times. The V and J genes are TRBV7-9 and TRBJ1-6; D may be TRBD1 (5 bases). This CDR3 has 14 residues. Germline loops: CDR1 SEHNR, CDR2 FQNEAQ (reference sequence). V was clipped by 1 base and J by 9 bases, with 10 bases between them. CDR3 coding DNA: TGTGCCAGCAGCTTAGAGCAGGGCGGTTCACCCCTCCACTTT. It specifies CASSLEQGGSPLHF.